Sequencing of this T cell receptor (beta chain) was carried out in a study of T-cell reconstitution after alpha-beta-depleted transplantation in children. The CDR3 is made up of 13 amino acids. Trimming took off 1 base at V and 4 bases at J, with 6 bases between the two ends. From germline, CDR1 is LGHDT and CDR2 YNNKEL (reference sequence). This clonotype has more than one count but fewer than ten. Unique molecular identifiers featured in how the TCRbeta library was prepared. TCRdb processed the PCR reads anew with MiXCR; each CDR3 protein has one entry. Here the sample spans over 100,000 distinct CDR3 sequences, roughly 7.6% being singletons.

The chain employs TRBV3-1 and TRBJ2-3, with D possibly matching TRBD2 (6 bases). The TCR comes from a boy aged 2 to 9 with acute lymphoblastic leukemia, due to receive a stem cell transplant. The specimen comprised PBMCs, sampled before TCRalphabeta/CD19-depleted stem cell transplant. As DNA, the CDR3 is TGTGCCAGCAGCCAAGGGAGGGCAGATACGCAGTATTTT. It translates to CASSQGRADTQYF.